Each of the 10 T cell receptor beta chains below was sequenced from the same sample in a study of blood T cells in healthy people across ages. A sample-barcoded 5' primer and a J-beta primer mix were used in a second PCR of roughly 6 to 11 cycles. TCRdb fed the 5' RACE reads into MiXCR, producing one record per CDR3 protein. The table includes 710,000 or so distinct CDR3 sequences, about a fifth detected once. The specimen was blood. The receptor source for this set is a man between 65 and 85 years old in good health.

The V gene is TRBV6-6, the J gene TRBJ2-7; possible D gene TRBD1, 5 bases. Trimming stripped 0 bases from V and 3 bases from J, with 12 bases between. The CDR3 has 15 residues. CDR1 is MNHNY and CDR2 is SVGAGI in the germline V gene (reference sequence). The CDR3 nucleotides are TGTGCCAGCAGTTACTCTCTCGCCCAGGGCTACGAGCAGTACGTC. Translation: CASSYSLAQGYEQYV.

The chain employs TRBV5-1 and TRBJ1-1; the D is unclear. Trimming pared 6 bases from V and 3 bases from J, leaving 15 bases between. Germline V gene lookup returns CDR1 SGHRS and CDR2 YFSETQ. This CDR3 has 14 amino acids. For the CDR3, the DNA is TGCGCCAGCACCCTTGGGAGGGTTGACACTGAAGCTTTCTTT. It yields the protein CASTLGRVDTEAFF.

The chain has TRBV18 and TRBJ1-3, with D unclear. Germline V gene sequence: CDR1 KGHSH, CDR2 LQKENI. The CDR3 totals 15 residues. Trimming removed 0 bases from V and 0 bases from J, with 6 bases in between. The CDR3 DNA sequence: TGTGCCAGCTCACCACCCCATAGCTCTGGAAACACCATATATTTT. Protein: CASSPPHSSGNTIYF.

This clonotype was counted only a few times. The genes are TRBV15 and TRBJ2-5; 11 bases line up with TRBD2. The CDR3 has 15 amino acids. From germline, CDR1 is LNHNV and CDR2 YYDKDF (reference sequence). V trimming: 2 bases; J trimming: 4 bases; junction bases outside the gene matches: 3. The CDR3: CATSRPTSGRETQYF. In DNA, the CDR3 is TGTGCCACCAGCAGACCTACTAGCGGGAGAGAGACCCAGTACTTC.

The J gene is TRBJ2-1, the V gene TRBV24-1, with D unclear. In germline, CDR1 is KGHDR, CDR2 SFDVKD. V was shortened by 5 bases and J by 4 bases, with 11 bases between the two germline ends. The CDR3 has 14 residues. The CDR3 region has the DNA TGTGCCACCAGTGGATGGGAAGAATACAATGAGCAGTTCTTC. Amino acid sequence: CATSGWEEYNEQFF.

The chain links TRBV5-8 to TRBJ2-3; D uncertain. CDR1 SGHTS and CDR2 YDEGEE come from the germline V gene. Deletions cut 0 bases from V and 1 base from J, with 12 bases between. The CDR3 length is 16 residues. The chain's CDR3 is CASSLAGGVRTDTQYF. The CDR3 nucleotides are TGTGCCAGCAGCTTGGCCGGTGGGGTACGCACAGATACGCAGTATTTT.

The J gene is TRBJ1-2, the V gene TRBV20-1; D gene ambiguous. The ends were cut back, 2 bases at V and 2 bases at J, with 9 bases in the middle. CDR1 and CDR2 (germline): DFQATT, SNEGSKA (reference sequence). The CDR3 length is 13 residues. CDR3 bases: TGCAGTGCTAGACTGAGGGTAAACTATGGCTACACCTTC. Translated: CSARLRVNYGYTF.

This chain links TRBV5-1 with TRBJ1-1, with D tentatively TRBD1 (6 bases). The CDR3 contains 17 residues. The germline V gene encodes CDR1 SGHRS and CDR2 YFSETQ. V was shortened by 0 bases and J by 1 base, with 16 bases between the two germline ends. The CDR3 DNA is TGCGCCAGCAGCTTGGAAGTGGGGGCTAAGGAGAACACTGAAGCTTTCTTT. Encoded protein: CASSLEVGAKENTEAFF.

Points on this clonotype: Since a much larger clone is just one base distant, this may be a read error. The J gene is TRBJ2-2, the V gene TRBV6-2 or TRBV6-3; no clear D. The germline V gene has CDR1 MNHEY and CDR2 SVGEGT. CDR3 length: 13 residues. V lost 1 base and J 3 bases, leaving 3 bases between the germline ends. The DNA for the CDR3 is TGTGCCAGCAGTTACTGGGACACCGGGGAGCTGTTTTTT. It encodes CASSYWDTGELFF.

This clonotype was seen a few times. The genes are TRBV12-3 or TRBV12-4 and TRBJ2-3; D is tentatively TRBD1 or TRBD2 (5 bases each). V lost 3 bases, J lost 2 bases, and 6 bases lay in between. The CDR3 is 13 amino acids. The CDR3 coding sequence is TGTGCCAGCAGTTTCGGGGCCACAGATACGCAGTATTTT. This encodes CASSFGATDTQYF.